One and the same sample provided the 12 T cell receptor beta chains below, sequenced in a study of T cell repertoires in cytomegalovirus infection. TCRdb reprocessed the reads with MiXCR, giving one entry per CDR3 protein. The data contain about 310,000 distinct CDR3 sequences, around 9.6% of them singletons. The specimen sequenced was PBMCs. These receptors all come from a human donor in good health (CMV status not recorded). Some clones in this sample may be carry-over from other donors' samples.

This clonotype was recorded many times. The V gene is TRBV28, the J gene TRBJ2-7, with 10 bases lining up with TRBD1. The junction had 4 bases not matched to a gene; V was cut back by 5 bases and J by 0 bases. This CDR3 is built from 15 residues. The germline V gene has CDR1 MDHEN and CDR2 SYDVKM. The CDR3 nucleotides are TGTGCCAGCAGTACCAGGACAGGGGGCTCCTACGAGCAGTACGTC. It specifies CASSTRTGGSYEQYV.

This clonotype has just a few counts. The chain has TRBV20-1 and TRBJ2-1; 13 nucleotides agree with TRBD2. In germline, CDR1 is DFQATT, CDR2 SNEGSKA (reference sequence). V lost 0 bases, J lost 7 bases, and 6 bases stayed unmatched. The CDR3 extends over 16 amino acids. The CDR3 region has the DNA TGCAGTGCTAGAGATTCCCGACTAGCGGGGGGAAATGAGCAGTTCTTC. It translates to CSARDSRLAGGNEQFF.

Ten or more counts support this clonotype. The rearrangement uses TRBV7-2 and TRBJ1-1; no definite D call. The ends were cut back, 3 bases at V and 2 bases at J, with 10 bases in the middle. Per germline, CDR1 SGHTA and CDR2 FQGNSA. The CDR3 length is 14 residues. The CDR3 DNA follows: TGTGCCAGCAGCTTGTCAGGATCTAACACTGAAGCTTTCTTT. Amino acids: CASSLSGSNTEAFF.

The table lists this clonotype with many counts. This sequence joins TRBV7-8 and TRBJ1-6; D is perhaps TRBD1 (5 bases). Trimming cost V 5 bases and J 7 bases, with 21 bases left between them. Germline assignment: CDR1 SGHVS and CDR2 FQNEAQ. The CDR3 spans 17 residues. The CDR3 DNA sequence: TGTGCCAGCAGCGTCGGAAGCCGCGGGGCTCGGAATTCACCCCTCCACTTT. Translated, it gives CASSVGSRGARNSPLHF.

In regard to this clonotype: One base away lies a much larger clone, so this may be a sequencing read error. The gene calls are TRBV6-2 or TRBV6-3 and TRBJ1-2, with a tentative D call TRBD1 (5 bases). The ends were cut back, 11 bases at V and 4 bases at J, with 17 bases in the middle. This CDR3 has 13 residues. Germline V gives CDR1 MNHEY, CDR2 SVGEGT. This CDR3 is CAGTSGRIYGYTF. CDR3 DNA: TGTGCCGGCACCTCGGGGCGGATCTATGGCTACACCTTC.

Many counts were recorded for this clonotype. The rearrangement links TRBV7-2 to TRBJ1-2; TRBD1 might be the D (5 bases). The CDR3 sequence is 13 residues long. V was trimmed by 5 bases and J by 5 bases, leaving 12 bases between them. Germline V gene sequence: CDR1 SGHTA, CDR2 FQGNSA. The CDR3 DNA sequence: TGTGCCAGCAGCCCCCAGGGATTTTATGGCTACACCTTC. Protein product: CASSPQGFYGYTF.

J is TRBJ2-3 and V is TRBV12-3 or TRBV12-4; a weak D match, TRBD2 (5 bases). Trimming left V 4 bases short and J 5 bases short, with 16 bases between. This CDR3 is 15 amino acids long. The CDR3 here is CASSSREGRGDTQYF. The CDR3 DNA is TGTGCCAGCAGTTCCCGAGAGGGTCGGGGAGATACGCAGTATTTT.

This clonotype came up many times. The chain recombines TRBV5-1 with TRBJ1-6; perhaps TRBD1 as D (5 bases). Trimming left V 5 bases short and J 7 bases short, with 13 bases between. In germline, CDR1 is SGHRS, CDR2 YFSETQ. This CDR3 has 14 residues. CDR3 sequence reads: CASRGIDSNSPLHF. The CDR3 DNA follows: TGCGCCAGCAGGGGAATAGACAGCAATTCACCCCTCCACTTT.

V and J are TRBV5-5 and TRBJ2-7, with D tentatively TRBD1 (8 bases). The CDR3 has 17 residues. V was shortened by 6 bases and J by 0 bases, with 22 bases between the two germline ends. Germline V lookup: CDR1 SGHKS, CDR2 YYEKEE (reference sequence). The CDR3 DNA reads TGTGCCAGCACTATTTTACAGGGGGGGAGCGTCTCCTACGAGCAGTACTTC. Protein sequence: CASTILQGGSVSYEQYF.

This clonotype has at least ten counts. The J gene is TRBJ2-6, the V gene TRBV5-4; D perhaps matches TRBD2 (6 bases). Per germline, CDR1 SGHNT and CDR2 YYREEE (reference sequence). This CDR3 has 17 amino acids. The V and J ends lost 10 bases and 3 bases respectively, with 23 bases between them. The CDR3 loop reads CAWGGTASRGGANVLTF. DNA for the CDR3: TGTGCCTGGGGCGGGACCGCATCTCGAGGTGGGGCCAACGTCCTGACTTTC.

The CDR3 region has the DNA TGTGCTAGTGGTCCGGGACAGGGAGGCAATCAGCCCCAGCATTTT. It is translated as CASGPGQGGNQPQHF. The gene calls are TRBV12-5 and TRBJ1-5, with 9 bases fitting TRBD1. In germline, CDR1 is LGHNT, CDR2 FRNRAP. CDR3 length equals 15 residues. V dropped 5 bases and J dropped 2; count of bases not matched to a gene: 4.

The V and J genes are TRBV4-1 and TRBJ1-2, with unresolved D. V lost 0 bases, J lost 4 bases, and 12 bases lay in between. The length of the CDR3 is 15 residues. CDR1 MGHRA and CDR2 YSYEKL come from the germline V gene. The CDR3 DNA is TGCGCCAGCAGCCAAGATCGTTTATTGGGCTATGGCTACACCTTC. Translated, it gives CASSQDRLLGYGYTF.